This TCR beta chain emerged from a study of CD8 T cells in ankylosing spondylitis. In making TCR beta libraries, quantitative 5'-RACE with molecular barcodes was used. TCRdb reprocessed the 5' RACE reads with MiXCR, giving one entry per CDR3 protein. The data contain over 700,000 distinct CDR3 sequences, roughly 19% of them singletons. This CDR3 has 15 amino acids. Germline V gene sequence: CDR1 MNHNS, CDR2 SASEGT. V shed 7 bases and J shed 5 bases, with 20 bases lying between them. Study-wide results and limits: The study identified a TCR beta motif of roughly eight highly homologous variants that appeared characteristic of ankylosing spondylitis blood.

This clonotype was seen only a few times. Its antigen is not identified. The chain joins TRBV6-1 to TRBJ1-1; weak D call: TRBD1 (5 bases). The sequencing input was blood, either unsorted or a sorted T cell fraction (not recorded which). This clonotype was sampled from a male donor with ankylosing spondylitis. The CDR3 nucleotides read TGTGCCAGCAACACACGCCGGGGGGTGGGAACTGAAGCTTTCTTT. This encodes CASNTRRGVGTEAFF.